The entry below gives a single TCR beta chain sequence along with its context. In its sample, this clone was seen once. Its specific antigen is unknown. No quality values exist for individual bases; no much larger clone is one base distant. The record originates from a study of blood T cell repertoires in COVID-19 (TCRdb year 2020). Notes on the research overall: Collaborator samples came from the United States, Italy and Spain and covered acute and convalescent phases of COVID-19. The prospective study material was composed of cDNA or gDNA derived from T cells, B-cell-depleted T cells, or PBMCs. Subjects who had been exposed to COVID-19, were actively infected with it, or had recovered from it provided the deeply sampled blood TCRbeta repertoires that made up the dataset. The repertoires were made available in a free public database intended to serve as a resource for research on the immune response to SARS-CoV-2. Samples were obtained from the ongoing ImmuneRACE study (first 160 participants) and from 1,000 to 1,500 subjects provided by 6 global collaborators. Sample metadata almost always included a de-identified subject ID, COVID-19 status, age in years and sex. HLA class I and class II types, where available, came from metadata supplied by the sample provider rather than from assay-based typing. What the study reported, not specific to this receptor: Clinical and demographic metadata were provided uncurated, with the amount varying by source and participant.

TCRbeta CDR3 regions were amplified from genomic DNA by means of the immunoSEQ Assay, a bias-controlled multiplex PCR. Processing in the source paper ran as follows. The number of nucleated cells in each sample was estimated from the amplification of reference gene primers within the assay. To quantify the absolute abundance of each unique TCRbeta CDR3 rearrangement, sequence reads were collapsed and filtered. For each sample, productive Simpson clonality was calculated as the square root of Simpson's diversity index over productive rearrangements. Drawn from immuneACCESS, this table holds only the in-frame rearrangements with V and J called that TCRdb kept. Clones are partly lost; checked studies trace under half to an unresolved V gene and leave the rest unexplained. Clone size and V and J calls were adopted from that table, with D and trimming inferred from the DNA. The sample contains about 300,000 clones, more than 85% of them found a single time. The ten top clones hold around 1.4% of the sample.

Whole blood was collected in K2EDTA tubes by collaborating institutions according to the institutions' own protocols. For TCRbeta analysis, collaborator samples were shipped as frozen whole blood, as isolated PBMCs, or as DNA extracted from either sample type. Sequences ENHRY (CDR1) and SYGVKD (CDR2) are obtained from the germline V gene. V lost 5 bases and J lost 0 bases; the stretch between them is 7 bases long. The CDR3 covers 13 residues, taking in both the cysteine and the phenylalanine. Only CDR3 DNA remains: 39 bases, in frame from the first base. The sequence is built from TRBV10-3 and TRBJ1-1; the D segment cannot be called with confidence. The sequence was collected from a man between 70 and 80 years old with acute or convalescent COVID-19. The sequenced material came from peripheral blood. CDR3 loop: CAISRELNTEAFF. The nucleotides are TGTGCCATCAGTAGGGAGCTGAACACTGAAGCTTTCTTT.